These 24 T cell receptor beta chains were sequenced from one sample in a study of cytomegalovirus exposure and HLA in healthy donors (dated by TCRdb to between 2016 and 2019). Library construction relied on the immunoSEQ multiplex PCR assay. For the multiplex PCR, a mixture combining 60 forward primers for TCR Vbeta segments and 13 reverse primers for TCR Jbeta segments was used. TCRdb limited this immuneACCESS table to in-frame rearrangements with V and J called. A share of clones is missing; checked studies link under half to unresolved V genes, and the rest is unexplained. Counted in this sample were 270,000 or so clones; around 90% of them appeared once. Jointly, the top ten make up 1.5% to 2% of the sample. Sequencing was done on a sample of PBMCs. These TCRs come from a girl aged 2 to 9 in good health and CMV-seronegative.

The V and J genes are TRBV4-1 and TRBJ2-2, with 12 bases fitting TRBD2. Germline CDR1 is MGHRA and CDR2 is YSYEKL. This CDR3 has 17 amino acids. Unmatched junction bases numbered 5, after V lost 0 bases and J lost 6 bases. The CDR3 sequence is CASSQDNASGGAGELFF. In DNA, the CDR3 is TGCGCCAGCAGCCAAGATAATGCTAGCGGGGGGGCCGGGGAGCTGTTTTTT.

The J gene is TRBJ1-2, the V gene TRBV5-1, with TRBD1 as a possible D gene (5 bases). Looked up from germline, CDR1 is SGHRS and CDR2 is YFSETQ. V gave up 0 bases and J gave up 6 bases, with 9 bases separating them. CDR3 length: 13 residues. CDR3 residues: CASSLVSGNGYTF. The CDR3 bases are TGCGCCAGCAGCTTGGTGTCAGGGAATGGCTACACCTTC. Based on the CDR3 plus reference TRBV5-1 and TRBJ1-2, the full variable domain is KAGVTQTPRYLIKTRGQQVTLSCSPISGHRSVSWYQQTPGQGLQFLFEYFSETQRNKGNFPGRFSGRQFSNSRSEMNVSTLELGDSALYLCASSLVSGNGYTFGSGTRLTVV.

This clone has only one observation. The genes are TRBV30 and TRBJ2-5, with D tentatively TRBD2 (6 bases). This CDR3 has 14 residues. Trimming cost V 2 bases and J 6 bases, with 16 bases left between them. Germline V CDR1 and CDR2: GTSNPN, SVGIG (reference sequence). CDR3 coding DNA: TGTGCCTGGAGTCCCTCGGAGGGTCCCAAGACCCAGTACTTC. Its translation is CAWSPSEGPKTQYF.

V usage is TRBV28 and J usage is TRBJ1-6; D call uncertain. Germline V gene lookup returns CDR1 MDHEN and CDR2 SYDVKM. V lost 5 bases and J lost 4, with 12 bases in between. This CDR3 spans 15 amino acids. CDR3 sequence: CASSAYGEYNSPLHF. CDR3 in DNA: TGTGCCAGCAGTGCCTACGGTGAATATAATTCACCCCTCCACTTT.

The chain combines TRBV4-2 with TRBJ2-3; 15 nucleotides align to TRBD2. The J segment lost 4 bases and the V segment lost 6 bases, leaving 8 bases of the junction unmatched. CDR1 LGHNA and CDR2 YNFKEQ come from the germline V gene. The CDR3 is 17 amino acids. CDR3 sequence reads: CASRAGTSGRSSDTQYF. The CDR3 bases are TGTGCCAGCAGGGCCGGGACTAGCGGGAGGAGTTCAGATACGCAGTATTTT.

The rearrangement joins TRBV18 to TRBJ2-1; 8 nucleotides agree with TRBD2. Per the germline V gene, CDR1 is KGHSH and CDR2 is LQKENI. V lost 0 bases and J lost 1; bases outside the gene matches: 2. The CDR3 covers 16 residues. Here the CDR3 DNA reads TGTGCCAGCTCACCACCGGGACTAGTATCCTACAATGAGCAGTTCTTC. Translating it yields CASSPPGLVSYNEQFF.

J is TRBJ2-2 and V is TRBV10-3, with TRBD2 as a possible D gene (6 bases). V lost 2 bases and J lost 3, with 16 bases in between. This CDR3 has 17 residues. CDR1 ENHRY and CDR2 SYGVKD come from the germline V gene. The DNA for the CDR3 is TGTGCCATCAGTGAGCCGGGACTTTTAGGAGACACCGGGGAGCTGTTTTTT. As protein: CAISEPGLLGDTGELFF.

CDR3 nucleotide sequence: TGCGCCAGCAGCCGCGGGGGAACCACTGAAGCTTTCTTT. Translation: CASSRGGTTEAFF. The chain carries TRBV4-1 and TRBJ1-1; possibly TRBD1 for D (5 bases). The CDR3 is 13 amino acids. Germline V lookup: CDR1 MGHRA, CDR2 YSYEKL. V was clipped by 4 bases and J by 4 bases, with 10 bases between them.

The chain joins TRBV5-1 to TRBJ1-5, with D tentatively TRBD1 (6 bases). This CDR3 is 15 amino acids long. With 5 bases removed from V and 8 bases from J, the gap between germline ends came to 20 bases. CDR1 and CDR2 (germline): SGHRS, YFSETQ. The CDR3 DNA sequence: TGCGCCAGCAGGGCGGACAGTGGGGTTGGGAAGCCCCAGCATTTT. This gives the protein CASRADSGVGKPQHF.

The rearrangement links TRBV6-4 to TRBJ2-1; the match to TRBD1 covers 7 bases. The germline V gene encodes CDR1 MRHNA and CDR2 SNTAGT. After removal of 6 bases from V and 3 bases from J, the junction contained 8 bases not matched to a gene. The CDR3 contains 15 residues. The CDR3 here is CASSGDSGGYNEQFF. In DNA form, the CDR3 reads TGTGCCAGCAGCGGGGACAGCGGAGGCTACAATGAGCAGTTCTTC.

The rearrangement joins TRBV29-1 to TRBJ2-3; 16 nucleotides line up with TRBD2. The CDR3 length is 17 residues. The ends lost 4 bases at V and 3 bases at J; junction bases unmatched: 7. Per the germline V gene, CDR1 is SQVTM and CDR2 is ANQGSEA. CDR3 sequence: CSVAGLAGGPRTDTQYF. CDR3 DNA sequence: TGCAGCGTTGCGGGACTAGCGGGAGGGCCGAGAACAGATACGCAGTATTTT.

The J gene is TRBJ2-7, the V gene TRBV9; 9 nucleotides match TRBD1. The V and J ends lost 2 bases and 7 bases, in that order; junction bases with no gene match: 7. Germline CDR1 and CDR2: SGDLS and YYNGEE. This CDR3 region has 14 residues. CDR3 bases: TGTGCCAGCAGCGTTGGGACAGGGTATGAAGAGCAGTACTTC. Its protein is CASSVGTGYEEQYF. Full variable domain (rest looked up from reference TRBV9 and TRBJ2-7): DSGVTQTPKHLITATGQRVTLRCSPRSGDLSVYWYQQSLDQGLQFLIQYYNGEERAKGNILERFSAQQFPDLHSELNLSSLELGDSALYFCASSVGTGYEEQYFGPGTRLTVT.

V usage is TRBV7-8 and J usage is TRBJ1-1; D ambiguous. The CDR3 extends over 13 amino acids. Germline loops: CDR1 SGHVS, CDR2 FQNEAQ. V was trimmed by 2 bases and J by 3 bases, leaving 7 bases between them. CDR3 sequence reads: CASSLPPDTEAFF. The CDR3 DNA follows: TGTGCCAGCAGCTTACCTCCGGACACTGAAGCTTTCTTT.

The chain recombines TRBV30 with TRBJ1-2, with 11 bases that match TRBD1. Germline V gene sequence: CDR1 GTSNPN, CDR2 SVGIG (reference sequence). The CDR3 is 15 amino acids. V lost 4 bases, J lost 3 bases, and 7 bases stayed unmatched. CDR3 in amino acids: CAWNARGQGDYGYTF. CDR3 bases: TGTGCCTGGAACGCCCGGGGACAGGGGGACTATGGCTACACCTTC.

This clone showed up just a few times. CDR3 nucleotides: TGTGCCAGCAGTGTCGGAACAGGCTATCAGCCCCAGCATTTT. Protein product: CASSVGTGYQPQHF. The V call is TRBV6-1, the J call TRBJ1-5, with D tentatively TRBD1 (5 bases). Germline CDR1 is MNHNS and CDR2 is SASEGT. This CDR3 is 14 amino acids long. Trimming pared 4 bases from V and 5 bases from J, leaving 12 bases between.

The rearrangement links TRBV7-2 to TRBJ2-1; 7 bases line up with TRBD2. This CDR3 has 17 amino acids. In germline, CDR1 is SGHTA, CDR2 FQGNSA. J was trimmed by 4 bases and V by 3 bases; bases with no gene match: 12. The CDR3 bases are TGTGCCAGCAGCTTCGTGATAAGCGGGATAACATACAATGAGCAGTTCTTC. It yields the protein CASSFVISGITYNEQFF.

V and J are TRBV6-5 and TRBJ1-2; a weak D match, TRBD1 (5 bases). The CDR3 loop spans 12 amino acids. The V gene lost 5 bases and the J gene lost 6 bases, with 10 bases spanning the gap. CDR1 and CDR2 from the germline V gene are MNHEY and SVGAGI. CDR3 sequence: CASSTPGDGYTF. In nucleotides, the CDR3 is TGTGCCAGCAGTACCCCGGGGGATGGCTACACCTTC.

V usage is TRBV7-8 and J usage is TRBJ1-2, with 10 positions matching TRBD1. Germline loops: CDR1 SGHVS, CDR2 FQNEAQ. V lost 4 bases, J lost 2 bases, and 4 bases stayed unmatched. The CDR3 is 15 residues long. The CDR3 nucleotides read TGTGCCAGCAGCTCTGACAGGGGGCTGAACTATGGCTACACCTTC. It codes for CASSSDRGLNYGYTF.

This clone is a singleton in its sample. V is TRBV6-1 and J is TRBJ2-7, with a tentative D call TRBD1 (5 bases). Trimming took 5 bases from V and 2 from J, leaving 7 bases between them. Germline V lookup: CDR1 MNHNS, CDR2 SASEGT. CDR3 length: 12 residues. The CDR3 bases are TGTGCCAGCAGTAAGACAGCCTACGAGCAGTACTTC. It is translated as CASSKTAYEQYF.

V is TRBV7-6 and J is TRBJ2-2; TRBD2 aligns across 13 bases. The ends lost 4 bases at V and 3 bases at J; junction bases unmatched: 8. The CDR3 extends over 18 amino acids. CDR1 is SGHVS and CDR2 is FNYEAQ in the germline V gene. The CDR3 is CASSSPRTSGGYTGELFF. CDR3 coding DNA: TGTGCCAGCAGCTCCCCCCGGACTAGCGGGGGTTACACCGGGGAGCTGTTTTTT.

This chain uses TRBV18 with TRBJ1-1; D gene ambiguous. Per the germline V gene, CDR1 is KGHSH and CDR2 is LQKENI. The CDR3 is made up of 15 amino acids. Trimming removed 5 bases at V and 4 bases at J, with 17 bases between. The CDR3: CASSSLGREGTEAFF. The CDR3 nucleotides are TGTGCCAGCTCATCTCTAGGGCGGGAGGGCACTGAAGCTTTCTTT.

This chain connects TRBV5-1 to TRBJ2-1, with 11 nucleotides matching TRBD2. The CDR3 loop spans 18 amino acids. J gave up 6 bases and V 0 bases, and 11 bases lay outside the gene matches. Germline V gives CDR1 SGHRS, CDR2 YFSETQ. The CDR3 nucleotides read TGCGCCAGCAGCTTGGTAACTAGCGGGAGCGTTTTGGGCAATGAGCAGTTCTTC. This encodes CASSLVTSGSVLGNEQFF.

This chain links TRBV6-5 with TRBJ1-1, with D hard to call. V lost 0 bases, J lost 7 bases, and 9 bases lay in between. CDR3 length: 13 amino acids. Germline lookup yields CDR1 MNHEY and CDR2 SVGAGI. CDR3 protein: CASSYSDSNEAFF. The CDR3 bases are TGTGCCAGCAGTTACTCTGACTCGAATGAAGCTTTCTTT.

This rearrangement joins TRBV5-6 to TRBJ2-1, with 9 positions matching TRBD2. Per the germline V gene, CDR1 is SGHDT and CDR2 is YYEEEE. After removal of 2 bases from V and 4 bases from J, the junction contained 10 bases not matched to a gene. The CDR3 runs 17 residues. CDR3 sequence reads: CASSLGVAGEGYNEQFF. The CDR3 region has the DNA TGTGCCAGCAGCTTAGGAGTAGCGGGGGAGGGGTACAATGAGCAGTTCTTC. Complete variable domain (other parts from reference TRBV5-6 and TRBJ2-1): DAGVTQSPTHLIKTRGQQVTLRCSPKSGHDTVSWYQQALGQGPQFIFQYYEEEERQRGNFPDRFSGHQFPNYSSELNVNALLLGDSALYLCASSLGVAGEGYNEQFFGPGTRLTVL.